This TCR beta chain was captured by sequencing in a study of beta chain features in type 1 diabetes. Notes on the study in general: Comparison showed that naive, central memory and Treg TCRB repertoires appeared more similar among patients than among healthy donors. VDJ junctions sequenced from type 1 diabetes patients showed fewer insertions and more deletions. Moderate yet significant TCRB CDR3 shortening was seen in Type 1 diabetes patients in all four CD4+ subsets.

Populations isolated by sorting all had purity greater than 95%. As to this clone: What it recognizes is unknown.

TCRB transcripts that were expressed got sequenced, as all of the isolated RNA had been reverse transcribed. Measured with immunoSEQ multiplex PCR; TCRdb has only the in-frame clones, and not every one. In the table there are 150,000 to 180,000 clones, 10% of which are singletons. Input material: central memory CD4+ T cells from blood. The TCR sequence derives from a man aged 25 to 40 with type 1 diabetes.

The CDR3 is CASSVSGIGEQYF. The DNA of the CDR3 is TGTGCCAGCAGCGTTAGCGGGATCGGGGAGCAGTACTTC. The chain employs TRBV7-2 and TRBJ2-7; 8 nucleotides line up with TRBD2. CDR1 is SGHTA, CDR2 FQGNSA, per germline. V lost 5 bases to trimming and J lost 7 bases; unmatched junction nucleotides: 7. CDR3 length equals 13 residues.